Detailed here is one T cell receptor (beta chain). As yet, its antigen is unknown. Both CD4+ and CD8+ T cells were separated by sorting PBMCs. The data were obtained in a study of CD8+ T cells in alopecia areata. For the study at large: Patients in the treated group were given tofacitinib by mouth, 5 to 10 mg twice a day.

As the sequencing template, cDNA was produced by extracting RNA and reverse transcribing it. The protocol was immunoSEQ multiplex PCR, while the TCRdb copy is restricted to in-frame clones and leaves out a portion. The sample includes some 200,000 clones, about 60% of them seen just once. Study results and limitations: Compared with mice, patients displayed less clear TCR sharing, possibly for HLA-related reasons. Alopecia totalis/universalis scalp especially showed more expanded CD8+ clones than normal scalp.

CDR1 and CDR2 (germline): ENHRY, SYGVKD. V trimming: 4 bases; J trimming: 8 bases; junction bases outside the gene matches: 0. This CDR3 has 13 amino acids. This sequence joins TRBV10-3 and TRBJ1-6; 9 nucleotides agree with TRBD1. The receptor was isolated from a human donor with alopecia areata. Sample: CD4+ T cells sorted from blood, taken at week 0. CDR3 sequence (DNA): TGTGCCATCAGTGGACAGGGGGATTCACCCCTCCACTTT. It codes for CAISGQGDSPLHF.